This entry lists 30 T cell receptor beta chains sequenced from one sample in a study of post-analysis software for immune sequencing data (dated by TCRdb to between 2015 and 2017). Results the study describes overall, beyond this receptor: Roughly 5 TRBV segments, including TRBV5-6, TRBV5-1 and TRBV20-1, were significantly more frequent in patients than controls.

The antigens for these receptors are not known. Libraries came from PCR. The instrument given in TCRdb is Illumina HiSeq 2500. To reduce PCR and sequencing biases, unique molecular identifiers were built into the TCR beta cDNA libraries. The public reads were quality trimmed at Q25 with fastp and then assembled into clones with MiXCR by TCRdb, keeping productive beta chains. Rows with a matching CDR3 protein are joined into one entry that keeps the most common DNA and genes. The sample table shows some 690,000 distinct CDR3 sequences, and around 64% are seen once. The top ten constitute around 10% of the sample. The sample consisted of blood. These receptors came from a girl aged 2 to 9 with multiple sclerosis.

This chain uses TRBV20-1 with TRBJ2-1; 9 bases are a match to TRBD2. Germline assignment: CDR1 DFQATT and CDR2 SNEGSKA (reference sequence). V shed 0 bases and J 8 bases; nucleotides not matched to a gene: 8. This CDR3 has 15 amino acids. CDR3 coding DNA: TGCAGTGCTAGAGATCCGGCGGGAGGGTTACATGAGCAGTTCTTC. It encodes CSARDPAGGLHEQFF.

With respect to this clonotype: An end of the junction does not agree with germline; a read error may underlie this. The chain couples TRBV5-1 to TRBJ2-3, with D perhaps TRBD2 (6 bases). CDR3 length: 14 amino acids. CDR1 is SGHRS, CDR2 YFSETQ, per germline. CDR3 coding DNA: TGCGCCAGCGCCCGGGACTCCGGCACAGACACGCAGTATTTT. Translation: CASARDSGTDTQYF. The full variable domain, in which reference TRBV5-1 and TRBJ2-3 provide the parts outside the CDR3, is KAGVTQTPRYLIKTRGQQVTLSCSPISGHRSVSWYQQTPGQGLQFLFEYFSETQRNKGNFPGRFSGRQFSNSRSEMNVSTLELGDSALYLCASARDSGTDTQYFGPGTRLTVL.

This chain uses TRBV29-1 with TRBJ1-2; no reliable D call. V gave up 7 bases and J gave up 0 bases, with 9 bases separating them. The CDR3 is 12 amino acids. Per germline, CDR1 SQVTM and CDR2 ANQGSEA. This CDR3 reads CSGVTANYGYTF. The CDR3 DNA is TGCAGCGGGGTTACAGCTAACTATGGCTACACCTTC.

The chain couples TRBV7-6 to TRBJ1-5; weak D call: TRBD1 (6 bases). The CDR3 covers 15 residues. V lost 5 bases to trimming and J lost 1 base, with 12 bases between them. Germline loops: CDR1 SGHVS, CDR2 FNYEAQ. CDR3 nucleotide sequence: TGTGCCAGCAGCGCAGGGGTCGGGAGCAATCAGCCCCAGCATTTT. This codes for CASSAGVGSNQPQHF.

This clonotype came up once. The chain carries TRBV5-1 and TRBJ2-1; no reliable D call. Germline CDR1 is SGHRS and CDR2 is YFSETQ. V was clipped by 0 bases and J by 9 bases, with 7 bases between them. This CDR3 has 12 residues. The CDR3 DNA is TGCGCCAGCAGCTTGGACTCCCTTGAGCAGTTCTTC. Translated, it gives CASSLDSLEQFF.

CDR3 nucleotide sequence: TGCAGCGTGACTAGCGGGAGAGCAGATACGCAGTATTTT. Its translation: CSVTSGRADTQYF. The genes are TRBV29-1 and TRBJ2-3; TRBD2 matches at 12 bases. The V gene's germline CDR1 is SQVTM and CDR2 ANQGSEA. V shed 6 bases and J 4 bases; nucleotides not matched to a gene: 2. The length of the CDR3 is 13 residues.

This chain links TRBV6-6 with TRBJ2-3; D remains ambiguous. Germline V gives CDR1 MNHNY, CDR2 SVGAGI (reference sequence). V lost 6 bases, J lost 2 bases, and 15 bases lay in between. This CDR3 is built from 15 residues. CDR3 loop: CASRESKLLTDTQYF. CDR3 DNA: TGTGCCAGCAGAGAAAGTAAACTCCTCACAGATACGCAGTATTTT.

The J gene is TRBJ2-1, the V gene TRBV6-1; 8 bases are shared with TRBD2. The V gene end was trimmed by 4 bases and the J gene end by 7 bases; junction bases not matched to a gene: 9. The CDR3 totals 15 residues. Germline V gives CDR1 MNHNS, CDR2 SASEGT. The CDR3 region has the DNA TGTGCCAGCAGTGGACGAGCGGGAGTAGGGAATGAGCAGTTCTTC. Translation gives CASSGRAGVGNEQFF.

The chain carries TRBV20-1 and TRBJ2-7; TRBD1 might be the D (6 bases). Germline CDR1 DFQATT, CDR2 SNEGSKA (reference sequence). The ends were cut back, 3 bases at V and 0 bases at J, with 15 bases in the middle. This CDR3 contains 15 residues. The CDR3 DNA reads TGCAGTGCTAGTTCCCCCGGACAGCCCTCCTACGAGCAGTACTTC. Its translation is CSASSPGQPSYEQYF.

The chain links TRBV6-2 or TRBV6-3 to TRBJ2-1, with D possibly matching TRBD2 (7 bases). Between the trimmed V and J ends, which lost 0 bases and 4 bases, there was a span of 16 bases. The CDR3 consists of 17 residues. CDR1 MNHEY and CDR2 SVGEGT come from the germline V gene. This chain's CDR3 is CASSYSPGRGGYNEQFF. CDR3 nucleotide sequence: TGTGCCAGCAGTTACTCCCCGGGGAGGGGGGGGTACAATGAGCAGTTCTTC.

CDR3 in DNA: TGTGCCAGCAGTTTGGGCGGGCCTGGCTTGGGGGGCTACACCTTC. This codes for CASSLGGPGLGGYTF. This chain joins TRBV27 and TRBJ1-2; D not resolved. Trimming cost V 3 bases and J 8 bases, with 19 bases left between them. Germline V gene lookup returns CDR1 MNHEY and CDR2 SMNVEV (reference sequence). This CDR3 comprises 15 residues.

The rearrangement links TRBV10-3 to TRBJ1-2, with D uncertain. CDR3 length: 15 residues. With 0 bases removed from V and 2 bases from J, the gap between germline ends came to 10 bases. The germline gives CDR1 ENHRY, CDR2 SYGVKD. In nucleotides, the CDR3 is TGTGCCATCAGTGAGTCGCAGGCCCTCAACTATGGCTACACCTTC. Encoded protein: CAISESQALNYGYTF.

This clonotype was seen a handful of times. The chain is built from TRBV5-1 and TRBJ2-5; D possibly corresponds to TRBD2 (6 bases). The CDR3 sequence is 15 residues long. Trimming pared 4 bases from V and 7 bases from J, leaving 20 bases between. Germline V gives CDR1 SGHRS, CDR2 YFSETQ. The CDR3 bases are TGCGCCAGCAGCATCGGTGGGGAGGCCTACGTGACCCAGTACTTC. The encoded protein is CASSIGGEAYVTQYF.

CDR3 sequence reads: CSAGGAKNIQYF. The CDR3 bases are TGCAGTGCGGGGGGGGCCAAAAACATTCAGTACTTC. The chain carries TRBV20-1 and TRBJ2-4, with 7 bases that match TRBD2. J lost 1 base, V lost 6 bases, and 0 bases had no gene match. The CDR3 spans 12 residues. Germline lookup yields CDR1 DFQATT and CDR2 SNEGSKA (reference sequence).

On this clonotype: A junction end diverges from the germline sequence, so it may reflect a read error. CDR3 in amino acids: CANSNRDPTDTQYF. The CDR3 nucleotides are TGTGCCAACAGTAACCGGGATCCCACAGATACGCAGTATTTT. This chain joins TRBV6-6 and TRBJ2-3, with D possibly being TRBD2 (5 bases). Germline CDR1 reads MNHNY; CDR2 reads SVGAGI (reference sequence). This CDR3 is built from 14 residues.

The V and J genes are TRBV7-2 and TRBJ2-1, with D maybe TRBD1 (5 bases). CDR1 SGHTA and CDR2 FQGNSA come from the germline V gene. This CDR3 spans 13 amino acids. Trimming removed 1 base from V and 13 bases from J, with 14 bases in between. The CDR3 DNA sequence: TGTGCCAGCAGCTTAGAGAACCAGGGAATCCAGTTCTTC. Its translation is CASSLENQGIQFF.

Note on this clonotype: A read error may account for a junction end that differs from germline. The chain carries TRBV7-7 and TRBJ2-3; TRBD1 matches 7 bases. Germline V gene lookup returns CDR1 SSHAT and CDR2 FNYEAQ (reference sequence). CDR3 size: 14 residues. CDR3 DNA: TGTGCTAGCAGCTATGGGACAGCCGCAGATACGCAGTATTTT. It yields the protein CASSYGTAADTQYF.

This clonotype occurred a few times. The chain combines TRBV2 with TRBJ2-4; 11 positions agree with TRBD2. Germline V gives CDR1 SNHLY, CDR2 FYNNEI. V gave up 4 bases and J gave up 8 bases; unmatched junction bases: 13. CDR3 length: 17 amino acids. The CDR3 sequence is CASSGLAGGPRVYIQYF. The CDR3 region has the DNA TGTGCCAGCAGTGGGCTAGCGGGAGGCCCCCGGGTTTACATTCAGTACTTC.

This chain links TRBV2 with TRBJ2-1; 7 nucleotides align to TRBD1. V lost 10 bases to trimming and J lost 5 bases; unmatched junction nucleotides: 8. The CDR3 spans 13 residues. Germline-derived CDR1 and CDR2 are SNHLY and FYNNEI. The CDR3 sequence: CATNRGPDNEQFF. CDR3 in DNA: TGTGCCACCAACAGGGGACCCGACAATGAGCAGTTCTTC.

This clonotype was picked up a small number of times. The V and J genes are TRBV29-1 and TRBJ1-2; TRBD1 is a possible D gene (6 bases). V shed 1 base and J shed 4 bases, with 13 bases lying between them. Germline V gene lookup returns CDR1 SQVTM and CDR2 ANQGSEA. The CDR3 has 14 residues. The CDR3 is CSVEGSRGPYGYTF. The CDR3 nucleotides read TGCAGCGTTGAAGGATCTCGGGGGCCCTATGGCTACACCTTC.

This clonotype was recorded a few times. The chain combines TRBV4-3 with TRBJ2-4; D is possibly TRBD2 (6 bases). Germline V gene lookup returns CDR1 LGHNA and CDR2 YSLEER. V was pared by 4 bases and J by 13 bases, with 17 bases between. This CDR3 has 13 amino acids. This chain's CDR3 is CASSLRTGRTQYF. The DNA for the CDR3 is TGCGCCAGCAGCCTCCGGACCGGGAGAACCCAGTACTTC.

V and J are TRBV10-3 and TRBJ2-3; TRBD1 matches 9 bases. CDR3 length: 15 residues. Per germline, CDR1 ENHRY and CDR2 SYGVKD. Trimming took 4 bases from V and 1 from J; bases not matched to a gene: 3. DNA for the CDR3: TGTGCCATCAGTGGGGACAGGGAAGGCACAGATACGCAGTATTTT. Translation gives CAISGDREGTDTQYF.

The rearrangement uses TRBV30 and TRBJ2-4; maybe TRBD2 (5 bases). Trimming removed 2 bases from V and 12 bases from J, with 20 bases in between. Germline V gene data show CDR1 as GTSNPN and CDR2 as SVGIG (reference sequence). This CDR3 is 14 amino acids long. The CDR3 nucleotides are TGTGCCTGGAGTTACCCCCCGGCAGCGGTCCGTCAGTACTTC. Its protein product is CAWSYPPAAVRQYF.

In nucleotides, the CDR3 is TGTGCCAGCAGCACAACATCCGGGACAGGGGACTACGAGCAGTACTTC. Protein: CASSTTSGTGDYEQYF. V and J are TRBV7-9 and TRBJ2-7; the match to TRBD1 covers 10 bases. In germline, CDR1 is SEHNR, CDR2 FQNEAQ (reference sequence). Germline trimming cut 5 bases from V and 3 bases from J; bases unmatched to any gene: 10. The CDR3 runs to 16 residues.

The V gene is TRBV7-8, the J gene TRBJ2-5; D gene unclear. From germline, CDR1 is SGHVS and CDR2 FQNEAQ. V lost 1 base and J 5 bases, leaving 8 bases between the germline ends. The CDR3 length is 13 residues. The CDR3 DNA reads TGTGCCAGCAGCTTAGTCCTGCGGGAGACCCAGTACTTC. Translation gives CASSLVLRETQYF.

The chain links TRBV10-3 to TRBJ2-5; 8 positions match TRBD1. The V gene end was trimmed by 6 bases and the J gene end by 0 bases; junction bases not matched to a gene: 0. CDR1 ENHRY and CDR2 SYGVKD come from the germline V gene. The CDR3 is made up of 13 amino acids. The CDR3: CAIRGQDQETQYF. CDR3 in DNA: TGTGCCATCAGGGGACAGGACCAAGAGACCCAGTACTTC.

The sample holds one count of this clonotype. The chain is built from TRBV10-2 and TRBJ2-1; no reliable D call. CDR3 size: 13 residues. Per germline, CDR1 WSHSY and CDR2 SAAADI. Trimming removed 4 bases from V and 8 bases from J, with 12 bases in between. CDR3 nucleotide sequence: TGCGCCAGCAGTGTCAACATAGCCTATGAGCAGTTCTTC. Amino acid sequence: CASSVNIAYEQFF.

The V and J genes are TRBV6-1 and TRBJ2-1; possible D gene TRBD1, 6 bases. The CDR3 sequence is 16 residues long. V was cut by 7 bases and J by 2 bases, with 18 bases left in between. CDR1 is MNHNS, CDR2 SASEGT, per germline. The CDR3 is CASKYRGGQTYNEQFF. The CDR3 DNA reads TGTGCCAGCAAATATCGTGGGGGACAAACCTACAATGAGCAGTTCTTC.

CDR3 in DNA: TGTGCCAGCAGCCCGAAAGGACTACCCTACGAGCAGTACTTC. This encodes CASSPKGLPYEQYF. The chain employs TRBV6-6 and TRBJ2-7; D is perhaps TRBD2 (6 bases). In germline, CDR1 is MNHNY, CDR2 SVGAGI (reference sequence). CDR3 size: 14 residues. V lost 6 bases and J lost 2, with 14 bases in between.

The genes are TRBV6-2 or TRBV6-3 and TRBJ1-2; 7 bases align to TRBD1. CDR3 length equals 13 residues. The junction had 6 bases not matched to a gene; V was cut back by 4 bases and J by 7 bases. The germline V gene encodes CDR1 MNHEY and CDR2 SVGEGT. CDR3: CASSLDRISGYTF. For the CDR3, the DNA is TGTGCCAGCAGTTTGGACAGGATCAGTGGCTACACCTTC.